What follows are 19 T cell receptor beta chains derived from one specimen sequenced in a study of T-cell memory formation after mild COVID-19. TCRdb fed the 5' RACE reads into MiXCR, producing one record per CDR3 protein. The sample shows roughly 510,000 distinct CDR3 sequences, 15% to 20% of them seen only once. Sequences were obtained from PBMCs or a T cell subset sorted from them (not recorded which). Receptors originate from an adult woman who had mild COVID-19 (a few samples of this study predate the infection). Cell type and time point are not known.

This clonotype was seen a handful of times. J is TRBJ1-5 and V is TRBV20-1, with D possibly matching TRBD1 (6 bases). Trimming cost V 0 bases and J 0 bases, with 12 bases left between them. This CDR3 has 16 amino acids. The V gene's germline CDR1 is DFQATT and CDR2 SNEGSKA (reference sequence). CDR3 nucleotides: TGCAGTGCTAGAGAACAGGGCTCCTATAGCAATCAGCCCCAGCATTTT. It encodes CSAREQGSYSNQPQHF.

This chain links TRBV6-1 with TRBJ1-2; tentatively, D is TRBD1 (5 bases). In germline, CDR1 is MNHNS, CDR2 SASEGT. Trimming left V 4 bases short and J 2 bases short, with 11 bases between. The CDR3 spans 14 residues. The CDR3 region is CASSGETANYGYTF. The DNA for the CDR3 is TGTGCCAGCAGTGGGGAGACAGCGAACTATGGCTACACCTTC.

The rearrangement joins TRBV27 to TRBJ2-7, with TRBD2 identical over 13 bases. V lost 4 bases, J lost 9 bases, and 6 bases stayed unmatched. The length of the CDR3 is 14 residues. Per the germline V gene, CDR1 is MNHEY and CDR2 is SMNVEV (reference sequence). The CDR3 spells CASSSGTSGMWQYF. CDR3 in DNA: TGTGCCAGCAGTTCCGGGACTAGCGGGATGTGGCAGTACTTC.

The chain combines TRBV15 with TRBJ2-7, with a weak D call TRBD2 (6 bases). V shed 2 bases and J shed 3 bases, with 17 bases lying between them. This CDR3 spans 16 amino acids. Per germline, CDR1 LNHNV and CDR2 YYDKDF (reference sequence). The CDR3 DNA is TGTGCCACCAGCAGATATGTCGGGCGGGGAAACTACGAGCAGTACTTC. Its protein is CATSRYVGRGNYEQYF.

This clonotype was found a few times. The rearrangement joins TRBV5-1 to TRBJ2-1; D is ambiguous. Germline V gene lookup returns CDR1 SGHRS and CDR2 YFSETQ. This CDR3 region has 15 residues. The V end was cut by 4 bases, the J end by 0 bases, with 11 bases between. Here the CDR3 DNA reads TGCGCCAGCAGCCCCTGGGCGGACTCCTACAATGAGCAGTTCTTC. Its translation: CASSPWADSYNEQFF.

Here the CDR3 reads CASSLATDGGGELFF. The CDR3 region has the DNA TGCGCCAGCAGCTTGGCCACGGATGGGGGCGGGGAGCTGTTTTTT. This chain links TRBV5-1 with TRBJ2-2, with D perhaps assigned TRBD1 or TRBD2 (5 bases each). Deletions cut 0 bases from V and 7 bases from J, with 13 bases between. Germline V gene data show CDR1 as SGHRS and CDR2 as YFSETQ. The CDR3 is 15 amino acids.

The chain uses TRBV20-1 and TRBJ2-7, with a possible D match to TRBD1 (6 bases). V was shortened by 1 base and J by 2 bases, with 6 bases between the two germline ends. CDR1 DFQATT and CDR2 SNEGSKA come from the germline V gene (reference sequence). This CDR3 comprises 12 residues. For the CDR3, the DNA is TGCAGTGCTAGAGGACAGGCCTACGAGCAGTACTTC. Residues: CSARGQAYEQYF.

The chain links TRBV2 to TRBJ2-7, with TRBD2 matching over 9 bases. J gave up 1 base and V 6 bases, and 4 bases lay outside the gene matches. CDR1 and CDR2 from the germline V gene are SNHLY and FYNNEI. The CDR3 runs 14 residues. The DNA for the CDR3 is TGTGCCAGCAGATCCCTAGCGGGGTCCTACGAGCAGTACTTC. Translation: CASRSLAGSYEQYF. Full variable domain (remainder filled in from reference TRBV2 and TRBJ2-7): EPEVTQTPSHQVTQMGQEVILRCVPISNHLYFYWYRQILGQKVEFLVSFYNNEISEKSEIFDDQFSVERPDGSNFTLKIRSTKLEDSAMYFCASRSLAGSYEQYFGPGTRLTVT.

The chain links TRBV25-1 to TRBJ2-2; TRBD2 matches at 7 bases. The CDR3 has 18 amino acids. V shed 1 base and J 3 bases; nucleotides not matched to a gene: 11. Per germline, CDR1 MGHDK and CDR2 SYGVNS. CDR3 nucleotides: TGTGCCAGCAGTGAATGGTTGGTGGGAGGGGCTTACACCGGGGAGCTGTTTTTT. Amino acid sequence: CASSEWLVGGAYTGELFF.

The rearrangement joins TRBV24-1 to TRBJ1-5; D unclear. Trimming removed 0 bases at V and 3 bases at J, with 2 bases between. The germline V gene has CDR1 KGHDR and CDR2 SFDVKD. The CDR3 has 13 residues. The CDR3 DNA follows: TGTGCCACCAGTGATTTGTCCAATCAGCCCCAGCATTTT. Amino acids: CATSDLSNQPQHF.

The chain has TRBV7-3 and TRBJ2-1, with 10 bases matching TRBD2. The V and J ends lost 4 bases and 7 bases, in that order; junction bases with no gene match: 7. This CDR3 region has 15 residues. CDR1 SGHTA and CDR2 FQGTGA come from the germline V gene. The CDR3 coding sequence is TGTGCCAGCAGCTCCGAGCGGGGGGGTGGGAATGAGCAGTTCTTC. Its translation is CASSSERGGGNEQFF.

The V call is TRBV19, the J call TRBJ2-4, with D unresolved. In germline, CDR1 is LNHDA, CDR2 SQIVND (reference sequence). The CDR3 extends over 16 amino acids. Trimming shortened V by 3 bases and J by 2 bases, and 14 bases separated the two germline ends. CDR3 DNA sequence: TGTGCCAGTAGTATTGGTTCCCGATTAACCAAAAACATTCAGTACTTC. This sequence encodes CASSIGSRLTKNIQYF.

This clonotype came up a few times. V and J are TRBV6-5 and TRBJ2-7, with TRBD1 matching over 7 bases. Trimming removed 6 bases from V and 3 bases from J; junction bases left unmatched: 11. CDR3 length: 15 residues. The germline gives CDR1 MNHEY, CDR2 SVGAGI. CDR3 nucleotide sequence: TGTGCCAGCAGCCGGACGGGACAGAAAAACTACGAGCAGTACTTC. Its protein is CASSRTGQKNYEQYF.

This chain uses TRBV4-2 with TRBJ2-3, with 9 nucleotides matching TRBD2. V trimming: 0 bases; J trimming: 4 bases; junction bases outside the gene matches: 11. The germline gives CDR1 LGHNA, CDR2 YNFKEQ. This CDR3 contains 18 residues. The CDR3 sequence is CASSQESGVSGSADTQYF. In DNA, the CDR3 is TGTGCCAGCAGCCAAGAGTCAGGGGTTAGCGGGAGCGCAGATACGCAGTATTTT.

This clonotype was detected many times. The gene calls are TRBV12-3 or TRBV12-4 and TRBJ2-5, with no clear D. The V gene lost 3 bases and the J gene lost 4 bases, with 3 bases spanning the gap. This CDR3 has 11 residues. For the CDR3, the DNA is TGTGCCAGCAGTTTTGTAGAGACCCAGTACTTC. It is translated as CASSFVETQYF.

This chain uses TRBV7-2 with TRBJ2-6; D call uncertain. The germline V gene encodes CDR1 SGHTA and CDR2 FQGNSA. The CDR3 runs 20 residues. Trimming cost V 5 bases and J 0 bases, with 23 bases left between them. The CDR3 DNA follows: TGTGCCAGCAGCCCGCACCCGGCAGACCTTATATCCTCTGGGGCCAACGTCCTGACTTTC. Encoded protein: CASSPHPADLISSGANVLTF.

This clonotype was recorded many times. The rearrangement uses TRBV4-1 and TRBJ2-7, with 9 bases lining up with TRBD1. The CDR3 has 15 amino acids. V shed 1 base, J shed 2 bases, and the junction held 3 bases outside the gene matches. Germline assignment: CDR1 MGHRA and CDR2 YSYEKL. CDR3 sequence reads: CASSQGGQGAYEQYF. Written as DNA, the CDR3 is TGCGCCAGCAGCCAAGGGGGACAGGGCGCCTACGAGCAGTACTTC.

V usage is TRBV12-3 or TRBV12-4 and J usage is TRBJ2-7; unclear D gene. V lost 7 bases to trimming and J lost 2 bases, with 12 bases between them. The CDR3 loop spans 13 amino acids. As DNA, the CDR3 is TGTGCCAGCACCTCGGACGGAACCTACGAGCAGTACTTC. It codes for CASTSDGTYEQYF.

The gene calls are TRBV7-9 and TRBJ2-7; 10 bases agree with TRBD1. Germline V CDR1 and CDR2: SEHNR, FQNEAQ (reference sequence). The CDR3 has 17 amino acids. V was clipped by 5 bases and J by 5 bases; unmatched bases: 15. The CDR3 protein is CASSPHGLGQGTHEQYF. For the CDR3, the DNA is TGTGCCAGCAGCCCCCATGGATTGGGACAGGGGACCCACGAGCAGTACTTC.